This is a list of T cell receptor beta chains from one sample in a study of blood T cell repertoires in COVID-19. Libraries were prepared by immunoSEQ multiplex PCR; TCRdb keeps only in-frame clonotypes and omits some of them. The sample consists of 120,000 to 150,000 clones, roughly 90% of them appearing once. The sample consisted of PBMCs or T cells enriched from blood (not recorded which). The receptors stem from a woman in her 30s with acute COVID-19. The CDR3 runs from the conserved cysteine through the conserved F or W. The D gene is left open where the match is weak. Size tells how often a clone was seen (once, few, many) or the class of an expanded clone, and some rows leave it out.

d_call,j_call,clone_size,v_call,cdr3_nt,cdr3_aa
TRBD1,TRBJ2-2,.,TRBV29-1,TGCAGCGTTGGGACAGGGACGGCCGGGGAGCTGTTTTTT,CSVGTGTAGELFF
.,TRBJ2-2,.,TRBV6-6,TGTGCCAGCACACCGAAAAGCGAAACCGGGGAGCTGTTTTTT,CASTPKSETGELFF
.,TRBJ2-7,.,TRBV7-9,TGTGCCAGCAGCTTTTCGATGGCTAGCTTGGAGCAGTACTTC,CASSFSMASLEQYF
.,TRBJ2-1,.,TRBV6-5,TGTGCCAGCAGTTACAACGACCCAGGAGGCTACAATGAGCAGTTCTTC,CASSYNDPGGYNEQFF
.,TRBJ1-1,.,TRBV4-1,TGCGCCAGCAGCCGACAGGTGGACACTGAAGCTTTCTTT,CASSRQVDTEAFF
TRBD2,TRBJ2-7,.,TRBV6-2/TRBV6-3,TGTGCCAGCAGCCCTGACTCGAGCGGGAGCTCCTACGAGCAGTACTTC,CASSPDSSGSSYEQYF
.,TRBJ2-5,.,TRBV5-1,TGCGCCAGCAGCATCAGGGACCAAGAGACCCAGTACTTC,CASSIRDQETQYF
.,TRBJ2-5,.,TRBV9,TGTGCCAGCAGCGTAGGCCCGGGAGCCGGGAAGGAGACCCAGTACTTC,CASSVGPGAGKETQYF
TRBD1,TRBJ1-2,.,TRBV12-5,TGTGCTAGTGGCCCGGCGACAGGGAGGGGCTACACCTTC,CASGPATGRGYTF
.,TRBJ2-3,.,TRBV6-5,TGTGCCAGCAGTTACTCGGGGCTGCTAACAGATACGCAGTATTTT,CASSYSGLLTDTQYF
.,TRBJ2-3,.,TRBV7-2,TGTGCCAGCAATTTTAAGCCCGGTGGCACAGATACGCAGTATTTT,CASNFKPGGTDTQYF
TRBD1,TRBJ1-2,once,TRBV19,TGTGCCAGTGAATTGACAGGGGCCTACTATGGCTACACCTTC,CASELTGAYYGYTF
TRBD1,TRBJ1-1,.,TRBV10-3,TGTGCCACCACGGACAGGGACACTGAAGCTTTCTTT,CATTDRDTEAFF
.,TRBJ1-1,.,TRBV28,TGTGCCAGCAGTTTACCAGGGCTGAACACTGAAGCTTTCTTT,CASSLPGLNTEAFF
.,TRBJ2-7,.,TRBV30,TGTGCCTGGAGTGTACCAACGGTAGAGCAGTACTTC,CAWSVPTVEQYF
TRBD1,TRBJ1-5,.,TRBV19,TGTGCCAGTGAGGACAGGGGTTATAGCAATCAGCCCCAGCATTTT,CASEDRGYSNQPQHF
.,TRBJ1-1,.,TRBV7-9,TGTGCCAGCAGCTTTAGTTCGAACACTGAAGCTTTCTTT,CASSFSSNTEAFF
.,TRBJ2-2,.,TRBV19,TGTGCCAGTGGGGAACCTAGGGGCTTGGGCTACACCGGGGAGCTGTTTTTT,CASGEPRGLGYTGELFF
TRBD2,TRBJ2-1,once,TRBV14,TGTGCCAGATGGGATGGGGGACTAGCGGGAGATAAGGCCTACAATGAGCAGTTCTTC,CARWDGGLAGDKAYNEQFF
.,TRBJ1-2,.,TRBV12-3/TRBV12-4,TGTGCCAGCAGTCCCCTCCTGGGGAGGGGCTACACCTTC,CASSPLLGRGYTF
.,TRBJ2-7,.,TRBV6-1,TGTGCCAGCAGTGAATTGGGGAGCGAGCAGTACTTC,CASSELGSEQYF
.,TRBJ1-5,.,TRBV6-2/TRBV6-3,TGTGCCAGCAGCCGTGTAAATCAGCCCCAGCATTTT,CASSRVNQPQHF
TRBD1,TRBJ1-5,few,TRBV29-1,TGCAGCGCGGCGCAGGGGGTCAATCAGCCCCAGCATTTT,CSAAQGVNQPQHF
TRBD1,TRBJ1-1,.,TRBV27,TGTGCCAGCAGTTTAAGAGGGGGCGTCACTGAAGCTTTCTTT,CASSLRGGVTEAFF
TRBD1,TRBJ1-4,.,TRBV18,TGTGCCAGCTCACCAGTGGACAGGGTACCCCATGAAAAACTGTTTTTT,CASSPVDRVPHEKLFF
.,TRBJ2-3,.,TRBV7-2,TGTGCCAGCAGCTCGGGGAGTAGCGGAGCTACCCTCACAGATACGCAGTATTTT,CASSSGSSGATLTDTQYF
.,TRBJ1-2,.,TRBV18,TGTGCCAGCTCACCTAGTAGGGGGAACTATGGCTACACCTTC,CASSPSRGNYGYTF
.,TRBJ1-6,.,TRBV6-4,TGTGCCAGCAGATCACTCGGGGGTACCTATAATTCACCCCTCCACTTT,CASRSLGGTYNSPLHF
.,TRBJ2-1,.,TRBV3-1/TRBV3-2,TGTGCCAGCAGCGCCGCTGGAAGGAGCGGAGAGGAGAATGAGCAGTTCTTC,CASSAAGRSGEENEQFF
.,TRBJ2-7,once,TRBV12-3/TRBV12-4,TGTGCCAGCAGTTTAACGGGGAAATACGAGCAGTACTTC,CASSLTGKYEQYF
TRBD1,TRBJ2-7,once,TRBV30,TGTGCCTGGAGTGATCCCGGGACAGAGGGTTCCTACGAGCAGTACTTC,CAWSDPGTEGSYEQYF
.,TRBJ2-4,.,TRBV7-3,TGTGCCAGCAGCCCCTCCTTGGCCGCTGCCAAAAACATTCAGTACTTC,CASSPSLAAAKNIQYF
.,TRBJ1-1,.,TRBV7-2,TGTGCCAGCAGCTTAGGACAGATGAACACTGAAGCTTTCTTT,CASSLGQMNTEAFF
TRBD1,TRBJ2-3,.,TRBV18,TGTGCCAGCTCAGATGACAGGGTCGGTGATACGCAGTATTTT,CASSDDRVGDTQYF
.,TRBJ2-5,.,TRBV18,TGTGCCAGCTCACCAAGAGGGGGGGAAGAGACCCAGTACTTC,CASSPRGGEETQYF
.,TRBJ2-3,.,TRBV6-5,TGTGCCAGCGGGGGCTCCACAGATACGCAGTATTTT,CASGGSTDTQYF
.,TRBJ2-7,.,TRBV28,TGTGCCAGCAGTTTCGGTGCCGGGTCCTACGAGCAGTACTTC,CASSFGAGSYEQYF
TRBD1,TRBJ2-7,.,TRBV11-2,TGTGCCAGCAGCCTGTCGGACAGGGCCTGGGCCTACGAGCAGTACTTC,CASSLSDRAWAYEQYF
TRBD1,TRBJ2-7,.,TRBV13,TGTGCCAGCAGCCGGGACAGGGTATACGGCGAGCAGTACTTC,CASSRDRVYGEQYF
.,TRBJ1-2,few,TRBV6-4,TGTGCCAGCAGCGGCGATACAGGGACCTATGGCTACACCTTC,CASSGDTGTYGYTF
TRBD1,TRBJ1-5,.,TRBV6-1,TGTGCCAGCAGTGACGCCTTAGGGGGCAAGGATCAGCCCCAGCATTTT,CASSDALGGKDQPQHF
.,TRBJ2-2,once,TRBV11-2,TGTGCCAGCAGCTTATATTCCGGGGAGCTGTTTTTT,CASSLYSGELFF